This T cell receptor (beta chain) appears in the sequencing data of a study of human thymus T cells. This CDR3 region has 19 residues. V was trimmed by 0 bases and J by 1 base, leaving 19 bases between them. CDR1 and CDR2 (germline): MGHRA, YSYEKL. A note on this clone: Its antigen is as yet unknown.

Resections obtained during corrective heart surgery supplied the thymus tissue. Assay used: immunoSEQ multiplex PCR; TCRdb lists only in-frame clones, some missing. The top ten hold around 0.03% of the sample, which has approximately 70,000 clones, 85% to 95% seen once. Study results and caveats: Gene usage for V and J segments appeared biased in thymic and blood repertoires.

The chain couples TRBV4-1 to TRBJ1-5, with D possibly TRBD1 on 6 matching bases. Sequencing was carried out using thymus tissue. The source is a girl under two years old with a congenital heart defect but otherwise immunologically healthy. This chain's CDR3 is CASSQDAREGVRSNQPQHF. In DNA, the CDR3 is TGCGCCAGCAGCCAAGATGCTAGGGAGGGGGTCCGCAGCAATCAGCCCCAGCATTTT.